The clone carrying this TCR beta chain has more than one count but fewer than ten. What it recognizes is unknown. Germline CDR1 SGHTA, CDR2 FQGNSA. This CDR3 comprises 15 residues. The ends were cut back, 2 bases at V and 3 bases at J, with 14 bases in the middle. Via MiXCR, TCRdb re-called the RT-PCR reads, giving one row per CDR3 protein. The sample contains some 500,000 distinct CDR3 sequences, 10% to 15% of which appear only once. The record originates from a study of response to subunit inactivated influenza vaccine. Overall study findings and caveats: It was suggested by the authors that few new T cells are recruited by each seasonal influenza vaccination.

Material: PBMCs from blood, obtained 40 to 50 days after vaccination. The sequence came from a man aged 45 to 65 who received an inactivated influenza vaccine. The J gene is TRBJ2-7, the V gene TRBV7-2, with a weak D call TRBD1 (5 bases). The CDR3 spells CASSLRAGQLYEQYF. Written as DNA, the CDR3 is TGTGCCAGCAGCTTACGGGCAGGACAACTCTACGAGCAGTACTTC.